One sample yielded the 5 T cell receptor beta chains listed below, sequenced in a study of blood T cells in healthy people across ages. The use of a sample-barcoded 5' primer and a J-beta primer mix characterized a second PCR of about 6 to 12 cycles. TCRdb processed the 5' RACE reads anew with MiXCR; each CDR3 protein has one entry. The table includes 270,000 or so distinct CDR3 sequences, 25% to 30% detected once. What was sequenced was blood. These receptors were obtained from a woman between 65 and 79 years old in good health.

The rearrangement links TRBV6-1 to TRBJ2-1; the match to TRBD2 covers 13 bases. Per the germline V gene, CDR1 is MNHNS and CDR2 is SASEGT. The CDR3 consists of 15 residues. With 6 bases clipped from V and 8 bases from J, the junction kept 7 bases outside the gene matches. The CDR3, as DNA: TGTGCCAGCAGCCCTGGGACTAGCGGGAAAGATGAGCAGTTCTTC. Translation: CASSPGTSGKDEQFF.

The rearrangement uses TRBV7-2 and TRBJ1-1; D might be TRBD1 (6 bases). The CDR3 spans 12 residues. Trimming removed 6 bases at V and 6 bases at J, with 11 bases between. CDR1 SGHTA and CDR2 FQGNSA come from the germline V gene. Here the CDR3 reads CASRITGPEAFF. CDR3 in DNA: TGTGCCAGCAGGATCACAGGGCCTGAAGCTTTCTTT.

This clonotype was detected once. CDR3: CASSTFSNEQFF. DNA of the CDR3: TGTGCCAGCAGTACCTTTAGCAATGAGCAGTTCTTC. The chain carries TRBV2 and TRBJ2-1; D gene ambiguous. CDR1 and CDR2 from the germline V gene are SNHLY and FYNNEI. The V end was cut by 5 bases, the J end by 6 bases, with 8 bases between. The CDR3 length is 12 residues.

This clonotype was detected only a few times. The gene calls are TRBV7-2 and TRBJ2-3; TRBD1 matches at 11 bases. The germline V gene has CDR1 SGHTA and CDR2 FQGNSA. V was clipped by 7 bases and J by 4 bases; unmatched bases: 4. CDR3 size: 14 residues. This CDR3 reads CASNRGQGADTQYF. As DNA, the CDR3 is TGTGCCAGCAACAGGGGACAGGGGGCAGATACGCAGTATTTT.

The chain links TRBV20-1 to TRBJ2-3; D is possibly TRBD1 or TRBD2 (5 bases each). Per germline, CDR1 DFQATT and CDR2 SNEGSKA (reference sequence). The V gene lost 0 bases and the J gene lost 7 bases, with 14 bases spanning the gap. CDR3 size: 14 residues. The CDR3 DNA reads as TGCAGTGCTAGAGACCCAGGGACCGGGAATACGCAGTATTTT. This translates into CSARDPGTGNTQYF.